One sample yielded the 3 T cell receptor beta chains listed below, sequenced in a study of cytomegalovirus exposure and HLA in healthy donors. Produced via immunoSEQ multiplex PCR; TCRdb's table is partial and in-frame only. Of nearly 110,000 clones listed, about 85% were seen once; the top ten hold roughly 2%. Sequencing was done on a sample of PBMCs. The source of these receptors is a woman between 18 and 30 years old in good health and CMV-seropositive.

V is TRBV5-1 and J is TRBJ2-5; 8 bases agree with TRBD2. V shed 5 bases, J shed 5 bases, and the junction held 8 bases outside the gene matches. Germline assignment: CDR1 SGHRS and CDR2 YFSETQ. This CDR3 is 14 amino acids long. The CDR3 DNA reads TGCGCCAGCAGTGACGGGGGGGCCGGGGAGACCCAGTACTTC. As protein: CASSDGGAGETQYF. The full variable domain, rest sourced from reference TRBV5-1 and TRBJ2-5, is KAGVTQTPRYLIKTRGQQVTLSCSPISGHRSVSWYQQTPGQGLQFLFEYFSETQRNKGNFPGRFSGRQFSNSRSEMNVSTLELGDSALYLCASSDGGAGETQYFGPGTRLLVL.

This chain links TRBV2 with TRBJ1-2; 10 bases align to TRBD1. Looked up from germline, CDR1 is SNHLY and CDR2 is FYNNEI. The V and J ends lost 2 bases and 8 bases, in that order; junction bases with no gene match: 11. CDR3 size: 16 residues. The CDR3 protein is CASSESRSWTGGGYTF. For the CDR3, the DNA is TGTGCCAGCAGTGAATCTAGATCGTGGACAGGGGGAGGCTACACCTTC.

The V and J genes are TRBV9 and TRBJ2-3; TRBD2 matches 8 bases. V lost 1 base to trimming and J lost 5 bases; unmatched junction nucleotides: 9. Germline lookup yields CDR1 SGDLS and CDR2 YYNGEE. The CDR3 sequence is 16 residues long. The CDR3 region has the DNA TGTGCCAGCAGCGTATCATCGGGGGGGCCTCAAGATACGCAGTATTTT. Its protein is CASSVSSGGPQDTQYF.